The clone carrying this T cell receptor (gamma chain) has more than one count but fewer than ten. Its specificity is unknown. The record originates from a study of Vδ1+ human thymocytes. Findings and limits, study-wide: Thymic TRG and TRD repertoires appeared highly polyclonal, with Gaussian CDR3 length distributions. The authors advised highly purified populations and single-cell validation.

The junction had 7 bases not matched to a gene; V was cut back by 5 bases and J by 3 bases. Germline loops: CDR1 EGSTGY, CDR2 YDSYTSSV. The CDR3 is 13 residues long. RNA was extracted from the cells and then reverse transcribed. Pooled V-gene forward primers with one constant-region reverse primer generated the CDR3 amplicons by multiplex PCR. TCRdb redid clone calling on the multiplex PCR reads using CATT. The sample consists of 20,000 to 25,000 gamma-chain clones, roughly 15% of them appearing once. The chain employs TRGV4 and TRGJ1 or TRGJ2. Sequenced material: Vdelta1+ gamma-delta thymocytes from the thymus. Regarding subset: FACS-sorted CD3+ TCRalphabeta- TCRVdelta1+ TCRVdelta2- thymocytes. This clonotype originated in a child less than two years old who had congenital heart surgery. The CDR3 nucleotides read TGTGCCACCTGGGGTATGATTTATTATAAGAAACTCTTT. Translating it yields CATWGMIYYKKLF.